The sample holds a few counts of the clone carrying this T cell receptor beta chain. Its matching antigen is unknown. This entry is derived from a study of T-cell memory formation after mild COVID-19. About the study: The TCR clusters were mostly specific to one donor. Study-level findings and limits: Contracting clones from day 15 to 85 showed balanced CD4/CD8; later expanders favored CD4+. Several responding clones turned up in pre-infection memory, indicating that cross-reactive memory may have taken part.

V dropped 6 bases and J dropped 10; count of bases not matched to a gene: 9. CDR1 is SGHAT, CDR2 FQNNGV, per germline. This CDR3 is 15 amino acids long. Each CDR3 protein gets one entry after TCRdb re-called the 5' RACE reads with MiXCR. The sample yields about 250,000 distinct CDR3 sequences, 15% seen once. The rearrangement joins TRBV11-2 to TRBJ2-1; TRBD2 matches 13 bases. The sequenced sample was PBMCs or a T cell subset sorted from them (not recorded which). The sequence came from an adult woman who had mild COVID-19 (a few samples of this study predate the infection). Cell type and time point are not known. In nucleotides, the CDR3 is TGTGCCAGCAGGAGAGGACTAGCGGGAGTCTCGGAGCAGTTCTTC. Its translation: CASRRGLAGVSEQFF.